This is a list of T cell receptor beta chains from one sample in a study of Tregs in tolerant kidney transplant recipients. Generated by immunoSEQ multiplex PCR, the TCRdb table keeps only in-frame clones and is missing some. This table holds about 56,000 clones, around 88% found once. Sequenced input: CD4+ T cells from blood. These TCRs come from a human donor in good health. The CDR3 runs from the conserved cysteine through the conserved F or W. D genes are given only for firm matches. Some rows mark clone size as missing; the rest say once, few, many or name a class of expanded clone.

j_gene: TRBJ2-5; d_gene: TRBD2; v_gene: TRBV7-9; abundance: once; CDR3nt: TGTGCCAGCAGTACTAGCGGGGGGGCTGGGACCCAGTACTTC; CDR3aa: CASSTSGGAGTQYF
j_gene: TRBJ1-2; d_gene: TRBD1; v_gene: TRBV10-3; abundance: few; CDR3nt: TGTGCCATCAGTGATACGACAGGGGGCCTTGGCTACACCTTC; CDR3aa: CAISDTTGGLGYTF
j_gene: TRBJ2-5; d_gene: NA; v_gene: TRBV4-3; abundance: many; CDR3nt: TGCGCCAGCAGCCTGCGGGACCCTCGGTACCAAGAGACCCAGTACTTC; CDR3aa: CASSLRDPRYQETQYF
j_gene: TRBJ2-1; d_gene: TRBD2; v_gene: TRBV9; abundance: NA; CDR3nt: TGTGCCAGCAGCGAGGGACTAAATGAGCAGTTCTTC; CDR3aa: CASSEGLNEQFF
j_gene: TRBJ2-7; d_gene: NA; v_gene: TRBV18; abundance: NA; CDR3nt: TGTGCCAGCTCAAAGAAAAACGGCGATGGTGAGCAGTACTTC; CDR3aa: CASSKKNGDGEQYF
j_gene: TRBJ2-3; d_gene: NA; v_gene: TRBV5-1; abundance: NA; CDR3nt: TGCGCCAGCAGCATGGGGAACCAGGCAGATACGCAGTATTTT; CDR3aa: CASSMGNQADTQYF
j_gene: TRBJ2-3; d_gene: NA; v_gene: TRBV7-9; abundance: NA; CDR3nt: TGTGCCAGCAGCCGATTCCCCCAGCGGAGCACAGATACGCAGTATTTT; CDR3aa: CASSRFPQRSTDTQYF
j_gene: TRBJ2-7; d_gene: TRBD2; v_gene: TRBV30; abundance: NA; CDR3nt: TGTGCCTGGAGTAAGGGGGGTAGCGGGATCAGGCGCGAGCAGTACTTC; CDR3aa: CAWSKGGSGIRREQYF
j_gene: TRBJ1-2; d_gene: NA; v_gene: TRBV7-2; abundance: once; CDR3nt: TGTGCCAGCAGCCGCGGGGGGGCAGACTATGGCTACACCTTC; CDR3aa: CASSRGGADYGYTF
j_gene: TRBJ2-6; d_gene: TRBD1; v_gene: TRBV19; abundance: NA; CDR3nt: TGTGCCAGTAGTATGGACAGGAAGAGCTCTGGGGCCAACGTCCTGACTTTC; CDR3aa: CASSMDRKSSGANVLTF
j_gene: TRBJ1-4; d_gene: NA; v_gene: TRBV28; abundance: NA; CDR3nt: TGTGCCAGCAGGGGAGGAACTAATGAAAAACTGTTTTTT; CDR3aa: CASRGGTNEKLFF
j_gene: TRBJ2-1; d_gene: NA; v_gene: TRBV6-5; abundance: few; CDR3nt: TGTGCCAGCAGTTACTCTAGGGGAAATGAGCAGTTCTTC; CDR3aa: CASSYSRGNEQFF
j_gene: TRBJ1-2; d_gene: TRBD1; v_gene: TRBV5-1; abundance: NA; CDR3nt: TGCGCCAGCAGCTTGGTTGGGACAGGCTATGGCTACACCTTC; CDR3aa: CASSLVGTGYGYTF
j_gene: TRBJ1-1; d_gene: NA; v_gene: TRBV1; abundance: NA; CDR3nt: TGCATCAGCAGCCAAGATCCCGGTGGCACTGAAGCTTTCTTT; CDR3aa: CISSQDPGGTEAFF
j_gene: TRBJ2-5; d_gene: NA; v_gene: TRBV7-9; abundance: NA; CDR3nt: TGTGCCAGCAGCTTACTAGGTGCGGGCCCAGTCGAGACCCAGTACTTC; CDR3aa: CASSLLGAGPVETQYF
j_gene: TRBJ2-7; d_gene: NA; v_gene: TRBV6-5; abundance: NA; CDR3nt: TGTGCCGGCGGAAGAGGGTCCTACGAGCAGTACTTC; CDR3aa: CAGGRGSYEQYF
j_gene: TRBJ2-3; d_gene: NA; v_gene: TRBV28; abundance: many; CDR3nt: TGTGCCAGCAGTCTCCCTAGCGCTATCACAGATACGCAGTATTTT; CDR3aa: CASSLPSAITDTQYF
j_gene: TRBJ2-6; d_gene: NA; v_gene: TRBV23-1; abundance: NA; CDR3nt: TGCGCCAGCACGCAAGTCCGGGACGGAACTGGGGCCAACGTCCTGACTTTC; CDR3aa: CASTQVRDGTGANVLTF
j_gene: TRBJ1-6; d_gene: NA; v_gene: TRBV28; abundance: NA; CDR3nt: TGTGCCAGCAGTTTAGTCAGCCTCTCCTATAATTCACCCCTCCACTTT; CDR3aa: CASSLVSLSYNSPLHF
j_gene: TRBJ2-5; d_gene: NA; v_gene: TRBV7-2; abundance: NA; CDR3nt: TGTGCCAGCACCCCCGCGAGTCGAGAGACCCAGTACTTC; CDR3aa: CASTPASRETQYF
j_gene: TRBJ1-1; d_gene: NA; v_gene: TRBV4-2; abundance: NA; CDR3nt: TGTGCCAGCAGCCAAGCGGCAGGGATGGACACTGAAGCTTTCTTT; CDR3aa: CASSQAAGMDTEAFF
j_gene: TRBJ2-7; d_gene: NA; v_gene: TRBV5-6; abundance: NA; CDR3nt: TGTGCCAGCAACCTTTTGCCGTCGCGGGAGCAGTACTTC; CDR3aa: CASNLLPSREQYF
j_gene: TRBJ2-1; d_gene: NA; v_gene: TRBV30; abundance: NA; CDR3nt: TGTGCCTGGAGTGTCCTTCGGAACCCCTACAATGAGCAGTTCTTC; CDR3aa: CAWSVLRNPYNEQFF
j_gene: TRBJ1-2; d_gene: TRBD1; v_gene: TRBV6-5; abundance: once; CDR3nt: TGTGCCAGCAGTCCCCGGGACAGGGCTGGCTACACCTTC; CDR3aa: CASSPRDRAGYTF
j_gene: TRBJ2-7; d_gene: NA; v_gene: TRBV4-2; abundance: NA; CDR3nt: TGTGCCAGCAGCCAACCCGGGACGCGGACCTACGAGCAGTACTTC; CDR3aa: CASSQPGTRTYEQYF
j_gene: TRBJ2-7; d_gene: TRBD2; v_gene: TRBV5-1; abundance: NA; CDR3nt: TGCGCCAGCAGCAAGCTAGCGGGAGGGCCCTACGAGCAGTACTTC; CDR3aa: CASSKLAGGPYEQYF
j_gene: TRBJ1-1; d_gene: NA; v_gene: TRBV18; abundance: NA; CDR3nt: TGTGCCAGCTCACCTGACAGGACGTACACTGAAGCTTTCTTT; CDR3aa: CASSPDRTYTEAFF